The 18 T cell receptor beta chains in this list originate from one sample, sequenced in a study of blood T cell repertoires in COVID-19. Only in-frame clones appear in the TCRdb table, and some are missing; sequencing was by immunoSEQ multiplex PCR. Of some 110,000 clones listed, 86% are singletons. Input material: peripheral blood. All receptors come from a man aged 35-49 years with acute or convalescent COVID-19.

J is TRBJ1-1 and V is TRBV5-1, with 8 bases fitting TRBD1. After removal of 3 bases from V and 4 bases from J, the junction contained 2 bases not matched to a gene. The germline gives CDR1 SGHRS, CDR2 YFSETQ. The CDR3 covers 13 residues. The CDR3 region is CASSYTGGTEAFF. The CDR3 nucleotides read TGCGCCAGCAGCTACACAGGGGGCACTGAAGCTTTCTTT.

CDR3 DNA: TGTGCCATATCAGACAGGGACCTCACAGATACGCAGTATTTT. This sequence encodes CAISDRDLTDTQYF. The rearrangement joins TRBV2 to TRBJ2-3; 7 bases are a match to TRBD1. The CDR3 is 14 amino acids. The ends lost 10 bases at V and 2 bases at J; junction bases unmatched: 9. Germline CDR1 reads SNHLY; CDR2 reads FYNNEI.

The V call is TRBV5-5, the J call TRBJ2-3; TRBD2 matches 8 bases. Germline CDR1 SGHKS, CDR2 YYEKEE (reference sequence). The ends lost 4 bases at V and 2 bases at J; junction bases unmatched: 12. The CDR3 contains 17 residues. CDR3: CASSVLAGAGFTDTQYF. CDR3 coding DNA: TGTGCCAGCAGCGTCCTAGCGGGCGCAGGCTTCACAGATACGCAGTATTTT.

V usage is TRBV19 and J usage is TRBJ2-5; D might be TRBD2 (5 bases). The V end was cut by 6 bases, the J end by 4 bases, with 15 bases between. This CDR3 comprises 14 residues. Per the germline V gene, CDR1 is LNHDA and CDR2 is SQIVND (reference sequence). The CDR3 region has the DNA TGTGCCAGTAGCCCGGGGTTAGTTGGAGAGACCCAGTACTTC. It encodes CASSPGLVGETQYF.

The V call is TRBV29-1, the J call TRBJ2-7; 8 positions match TRBD1. The CDR3 totals 13 residues. Unmatched junction bases numbered 3, after V lost 4 bases and J lost 1 base. Germline CDR1 reads SQVTM; CDR2 reads ANQGSEA. The CDR3 coding sequence is TGCAGCGTTGCACAGGGGGAATCCTACGAGCAGTACTTC. Translation: CSVAQGESYEQYF.

This rearrangement joins TRBV4-3 to TRBJ1-5, with TRBD1 as a possible D gene (6 bases). Germline V gene sequence: CDR1 LGHNA, CDR2 YSLEER. This CDR3 is built from 14 residues. Trimming cost V 0 bases and J 7 bases, with 10 bases left between them. The CDR3 coding sequence is TGCGCCAGCAGCCAAGAAATCAGGGGCCAGCCCCAGCATTTT. It specifies CASSQEIRGQPQHF.

This clone was seen ten or more times. This rearrangement joins TRBV5-5 to TRBJ2-3; TRBD1 agrees at 10 bases. The CDR3 covers 15 residues. Germline values: CDR1 SGHKS, CDR2 YYEKEE (reference sequence). V lost 6 bases, J lost 6 bases, and 10 bases stayed unmatched. The CDR3 DNA follows: TGTGCCAGCAAGACGACAGGGGGCGTGTGGGATACGCAGTATTTT. It yields the protein CASKTTGGVWDTQYF.

The rearrangement links TRBV12-5 to TRBJ1-3, with D possibly TRBD1 on 6 matching bases. The germline V gene has CDR1 LGHNT and CDR2 FRNRAP. This CDR3 comprises 18 residues. Trimming stripped 1 base from V and 2 bases from J, with 18 bases between. CDR3 nucleotide sequence: TGTGCTAGTGGTTTGGCCATGCGGGGGGGCGATGCTGGAAACACCATATATTTT. Translating it yields CASGLAMRGGDAGNTIYF. Variable domain in full (rest from reference TRBV12-5 and TRBJ1-3): DARVTQTPRHKVTEMGQEVTMRCQPILGHNTVFWYRQTMMQGLELLAYFRNRAPLDDSGMPKDRFSAEMPDATLATLKIQPSEPRDSAVYFCASGLAMRGGDAGNTIYFGEGSWLTVV.

The rearrangement joins TRBV11-2 to TRBJ2-6; D remains unclear. From germline, CDR1 is SGHAT and CDR2 FQNNGV. This CDR3 comprises 15 residues. Trimming removed 5 bases at V and 2 bases at J, with 10 bases between. This CDR3 is CASSRSLPGANVLTF. CDR3 sequence (DNA): TGTGCCAGCAGCCGAAGCTTGCCTGGGGCCAACGTCCTGACTTTC. Variable domain in full (rest from reference TRBV11-2 and TRBJ2-6): EAGVAQSPRYKIIEKRQSVAFWCNPISGHATLYWYQQILGQGPKLLIQFQNNGVVDDSQLPKDRFSAERLKGVDSTLKIQPAKLEDSAVYLCASSRSLPGANVLTFGAGSRLTVL.

This chain connects TRBV5-6 to TRBJ1-6; TRBD1 aligns across 7 bases. CDR3 length: 15 amino acids. Germline V CDR1 and CDR2: SGHDT, YYEEEE. V lost 2 bases to trimming and J lost 7 bases; unmatched junction nucleotides: 6. The CDR3 coding sequence is TGTGCCAGCAGCTTTGACAGGGCGAAGAATTCACCCCTCCACTTT. Amino acids: CASSFDRAKNSPLHF.

V and J are TRBV19 and TRBJ2-3; maybe TRBD1 (6 bases). The length of the CDR3 is 16 residues. CDR1 and CDR2 (germline): LNHDA, SQIVND (reference sequence). V was pared by 4 bases and J by 5 bases, with 19 bases between. The CDR3 loop is CASSRGRGAGEDTQYF. Written as DNA, the CDR3 is TGTGCCAGTAGTAGGGGCAGGGGAGCAGGGGAAGATACGCAGTATTTT.

The chain recombines TRBV30 with TRBJ1-6; 8 nucleotides agree with TRBD1. Germline V gene data show CDR1 as GTSNPN and CDR2 as SVGIG (reference sequence). The V and J ends lost 4 bases and 9 bases, in that order; junction bases with no gene match: 5. The CDR3 is 13 amino acids. The CDR3 protein is CAWTGQGGSPLHF. The DNA of the CDR3 is TGTGCCTGGACTGGACAGGGTGGTTCACCCCTCCACTTT.

The chain joins TRBV27 to TRBJ2-2; a weak D match, TRBD2 (6 bases). Trimming shortened V by 3 bases and J by 9 bases, and 8 bases separated the two germline ends. Germline V CDR1 and CDR2: MNHEY, SMNVEV (reference sequence). The CDR3 runs to 12 residues. The CDR3 bases are TGTGCCAGCAGTTTGGGGGGATGGGAGCTGTTTTTT. This codes for CASSLGGWELFF.

CDR3 region: CASSSVIVMNTEAFF. The CDR3 DNA reads TGTGCCAGCAGTTCTGTCATAGTTATGAACACTGAAGCTTTCTTT. The chain carries TRBV5-8 and TRBJ1-1; D remains ambiguous. CDR1 is SGHTS and CDR2 is YDEGEE in the germline V gene. This CDR3 spans 15 amino acids. V gave up 5 bases and J gave up 0 bases, with 14 bases separating them.

This clone was recorded only once. The same CDR3 can be traced to other DNA sequences in this sample. The chain recombines TRBV5-5 with TRBJ2-5; D not certain. Trimming removed 3 bases from V and 2 bases from J, with 8 bases in between. The CDR3 has 13 amino acids. Germline loops: CDR1 SGHKS, CDR2 YYEKEE (reference sequence). The CDR3 DNA reads as TGTGCCAGCAGCTCTGGCGGTCAAGAGACCCAGTACTTC. The encoded protein is CASSSGGQETQYF.

This clone was seen only once. The rearrangement joins TRBV12-5 to TRBJ1-2; D is unclear. In germline, CDR1 is LGHNT, CDR2 FRNRAP. The CDR3 is made up of 13 amino acids. The V end was cut by 1 base, the J end by 3 bases, with 6 bases between. CDR3 amino acids: CASGLGSDYGYTF. CDR3 bases: TGTGCTAGTGGTTTGGGCTCGGACTATGGCTACACCTTC.

The chain joins TRBV3-1 (or the pseudogene TRBV3-2) to TRBJ2-5, with 12 bases fitting TRBD2. The CDR3 sequence is 17 residues long. Germline V gene lookup returns CDR1 LGHDT and CDR2 YNNKEL (reference sequence). V gave up 0 bases and J gave up 7 bases; unmatched junction bases: 9. In DNA, the CDR3 is TGTGCCAGCAGCCAAGATTTGACTAGCGGGAGCAGGGTGACCCAGTACTTC. It yields the protein CASSQDLTSGSRVTQYF.

The chain has TRBV11-2 and TRBJ1-3, with D perhaps matching TRBD1 (6 bases). V was shortened by 5 bases and J by 1 base, with 9 bases between the two germline ends. Looked up from germline, CDR1 is SGHAT and CDR2 is FQNNGV. The CDR3 covers 14 residues. CDR3 loop: CASSQQGSGNTIYF. CDR3 sequence (DNA): TGTGCCAGCAGCCAACAGGGTTCTGGAAACACCATATATTTT.